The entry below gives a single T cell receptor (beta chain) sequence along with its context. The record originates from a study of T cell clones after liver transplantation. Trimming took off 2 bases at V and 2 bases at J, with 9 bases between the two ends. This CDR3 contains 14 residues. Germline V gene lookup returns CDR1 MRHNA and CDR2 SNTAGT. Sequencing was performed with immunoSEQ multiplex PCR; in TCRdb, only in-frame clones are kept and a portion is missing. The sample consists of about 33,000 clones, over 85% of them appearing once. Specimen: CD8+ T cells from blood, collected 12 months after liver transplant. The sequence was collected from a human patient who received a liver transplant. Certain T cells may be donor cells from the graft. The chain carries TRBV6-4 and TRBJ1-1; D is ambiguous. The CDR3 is CASSDKGCNTEAFF. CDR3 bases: TGTGCCAGCAGTGACAAAGGGTGTAACACTGAAGCTTTCTTT.